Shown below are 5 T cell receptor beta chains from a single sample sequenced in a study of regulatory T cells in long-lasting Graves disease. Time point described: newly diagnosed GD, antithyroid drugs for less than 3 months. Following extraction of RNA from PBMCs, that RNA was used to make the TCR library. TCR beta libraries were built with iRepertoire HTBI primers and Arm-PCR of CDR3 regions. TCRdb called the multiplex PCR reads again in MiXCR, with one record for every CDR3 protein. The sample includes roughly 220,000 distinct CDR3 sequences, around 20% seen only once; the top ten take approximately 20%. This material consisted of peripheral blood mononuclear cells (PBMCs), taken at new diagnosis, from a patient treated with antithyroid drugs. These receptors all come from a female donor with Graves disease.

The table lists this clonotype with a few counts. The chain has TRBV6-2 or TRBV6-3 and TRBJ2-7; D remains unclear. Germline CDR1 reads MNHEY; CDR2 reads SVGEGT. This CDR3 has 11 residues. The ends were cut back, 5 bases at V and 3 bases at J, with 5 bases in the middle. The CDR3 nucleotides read TGTGCCAGCAGTCCCCTCTACGAGCAGTACTTC. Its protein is CASSPLYEQYF.

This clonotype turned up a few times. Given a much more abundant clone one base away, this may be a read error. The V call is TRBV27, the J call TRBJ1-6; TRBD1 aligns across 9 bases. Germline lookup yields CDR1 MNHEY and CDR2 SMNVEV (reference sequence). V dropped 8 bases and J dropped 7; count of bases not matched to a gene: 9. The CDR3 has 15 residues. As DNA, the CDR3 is TGTGCCAGCGCTCCGGGACAGGGCGGCAATTCACCCCTCCACTTT. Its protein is CASAPGQGGNSPLHF.

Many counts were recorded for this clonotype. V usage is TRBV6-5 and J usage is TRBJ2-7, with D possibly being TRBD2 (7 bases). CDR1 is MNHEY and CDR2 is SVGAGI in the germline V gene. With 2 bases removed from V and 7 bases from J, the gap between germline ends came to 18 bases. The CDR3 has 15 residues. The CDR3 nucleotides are TGTGCCAGCAGTTACCTTGCGGGGGCCCTATGGGAGCAGTACTTC. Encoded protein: CASSYLAGALWEQYF.

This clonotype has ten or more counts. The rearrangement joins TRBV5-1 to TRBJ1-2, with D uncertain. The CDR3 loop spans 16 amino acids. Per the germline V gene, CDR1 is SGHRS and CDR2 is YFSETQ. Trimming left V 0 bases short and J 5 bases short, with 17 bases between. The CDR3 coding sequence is TGCGCCAGCAGCTTGGGGCTACGCCGGGGTGAATATGGCTACACCTTC. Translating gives CASSLGLRRGEYGYTF.

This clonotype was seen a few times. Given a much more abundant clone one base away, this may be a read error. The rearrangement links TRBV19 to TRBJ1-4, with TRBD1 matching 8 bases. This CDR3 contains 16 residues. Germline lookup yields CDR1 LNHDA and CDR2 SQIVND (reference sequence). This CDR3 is CASSDRGGSTNERLFF. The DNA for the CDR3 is TGTGCCAGTAGTGACAGGGGCGGCTCAACTAATGAAAGACTGTTTTTT.